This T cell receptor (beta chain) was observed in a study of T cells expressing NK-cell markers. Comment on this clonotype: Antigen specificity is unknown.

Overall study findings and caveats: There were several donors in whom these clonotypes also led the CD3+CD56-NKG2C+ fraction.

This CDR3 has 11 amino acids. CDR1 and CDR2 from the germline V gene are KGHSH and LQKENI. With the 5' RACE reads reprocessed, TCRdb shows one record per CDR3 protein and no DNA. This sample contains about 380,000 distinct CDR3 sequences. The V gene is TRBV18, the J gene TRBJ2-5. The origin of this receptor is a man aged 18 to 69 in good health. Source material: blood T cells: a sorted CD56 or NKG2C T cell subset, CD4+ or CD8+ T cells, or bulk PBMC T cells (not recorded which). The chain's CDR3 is CASSPQETQYF.